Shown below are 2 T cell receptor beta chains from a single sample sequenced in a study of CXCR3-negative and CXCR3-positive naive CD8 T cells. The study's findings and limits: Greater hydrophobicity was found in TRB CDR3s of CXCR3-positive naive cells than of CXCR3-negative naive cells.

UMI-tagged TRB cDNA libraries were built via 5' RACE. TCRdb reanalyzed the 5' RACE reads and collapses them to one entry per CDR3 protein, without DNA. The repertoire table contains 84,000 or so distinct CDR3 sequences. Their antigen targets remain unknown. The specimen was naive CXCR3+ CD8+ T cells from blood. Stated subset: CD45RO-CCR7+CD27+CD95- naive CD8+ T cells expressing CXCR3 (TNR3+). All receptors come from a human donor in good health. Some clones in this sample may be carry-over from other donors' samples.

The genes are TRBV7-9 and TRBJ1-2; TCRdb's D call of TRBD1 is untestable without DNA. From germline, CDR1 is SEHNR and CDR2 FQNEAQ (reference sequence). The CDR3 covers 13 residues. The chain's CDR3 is CASSLGQAEGYTF. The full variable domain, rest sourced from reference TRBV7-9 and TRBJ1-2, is DTGVSQNPRHKITKRGQNVTFRCDPISEHNRLYWYRQTLGQGPEFLTYFQNEAQLEKSRLLSDRFSAERPKGSFSTLEIQRTEQGDSAMYLCASSLGQAEGYTFGSGTRLTVV.

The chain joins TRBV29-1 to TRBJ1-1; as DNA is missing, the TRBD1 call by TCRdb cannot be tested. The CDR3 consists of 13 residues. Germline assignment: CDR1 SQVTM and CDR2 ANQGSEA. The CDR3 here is CSVEKGAGPEAFF.